The 6 T cell receptor beta chains in this list originate from one sample, sequenced in a study of glioma-infiltrating T cells. Amplification of TCR alpha and beta CDR3 regions from RNA used iRepertoire nested multiplex PCR. One entry per CDR3 protein results from TCRdb running MiXCR on the multiplex PCR reads. The table records about 180,000 distinct CDR3 sequences, about 47% of them present only once. Material: glioma tissue, nonneoplastic brain tissue, or PBMCs (not recorded which). Source of these receptors: a human donor with low-grade glioma or glioblastoma, undergoing nonglioma brain surgery, or in good health (not recorded which).

J is TRBJ2-7 and V is TRBV12-3 or TRBV12-4, with D perhaps given as TRBD1 or TRBD2 (5 bases each). Trimming took off 3 bases at V and 2 bases at J, with 11 bases between the two ends. The CDR3 spans 14 residues. CDR3 coding DNA: TGTGCCAGCAGTTTGTCGGGACGAACCTACGAGCAGTACTTC. This codes for CASSLSGRTYEQYF.

The rearrangement uses TRBV4-2 and TRBJ2-3; D is possibly TRBD2 (5 bases). The CDR3 sequence is 13 residues long. Germline CDR1 is LGHNA and CDR2 is YNFKEQ. As DNA, the CDR3 is TGTGTTAGCAGCCAAGTGAGGGCAGATACGCAGTATTTT. As protein: CVSSQVRADTQYF.

This clonotype occurred many times. The J gene is TRBJ2-7, the V gene TRBV28; D possibly corresponds to TRBD1 (5 bases). Germline CDR1 and CDR2: MDHEN and SYDVKM. V gave up 1 base and J gave up 4 bases, with 8 bases separating them. There are 13 residues in the CDR3. CDR3 protein: CASSLSKGYEQYF. The CDR3 nucleotides read TGTGCCAGCAGTTTATCCAAGGGGTACGAGCAGTACTTC.

As to this clonotype: This may come from a read error, since a much larger clone is one base off. The CDR3 DNA sequence: TGTGCCAGCAATCGCAGGGGGCTTACCGGGGTGCTGTTTTTT. Protein product: CASNRRGLTGVLFF. The chain recombines TRBV25-1 with TRBJ2-2; 8 bases align to TRBD1. Germline V gene data show CDR1 as MGHDK and CDR2 as SYGVNS. The CDR3 spans 14 residues.

This clonotype was observed a handful of times. This chain uses TRBV14 with TRBJ2-1; possible D gene TRBD2, 6 bases. V gave up 3 bases and J gave up 4 bases, with 10 bases separating them. The V gene's germline CDR1 is SGHDN and CDR2 FVKESK. This CDR3 is 14 amino acids long. The CDR3 reads CASSQAGFYNEQFF. CDR3 sequence (DNA): TGTGCCAGCAGCCAGGCGGGATTTTACAATGAGCAGTTCTTC.

The gene calls are TRBV11-3 and TRBJ2-3, with TRBD1 matching over 7 bases. The CDR3 is made up of 16 amino acids. Germline V gene data show CDR1 as SGHNT and CDR2 as YENEEA. V shed 4 bases and J 3 bases; nucleotides not matched to a gene: 10. CDR3 in amino acids: CASSSSPLQGTDTQYF. The CDR3 DNA reads TGTGCCAGCAGCTCGTCACCCTTACAGGGGACAGATACGCAGTATTTT.